The 29 T cell receptor beta chains presented below share a single source sample, sequenced in a study of shared clonotypes between healthy human individuals. Clones were read by immunoSEQ multiplex PCR, and TCRdb kept only the in-frame ones, dropping some. The profile shows 2,100,000 or so clones, around 95% of them singletons. Sequenced sample: naive CD4+ T cells sorted from blood. Noted subset: CD45RA+ positively selected. Every receptor here comes from a man aged 18-30 years in good health.

The rearrangement links TRBV28 to TRBJ1-1; D is uncertain. Deletions cut 4 bases from V and 1 base from J, with 4 bases between. Germline V gene lookup returns CDR1 MDHEN and CDR2 SYDVKM. This CDR3 region has 12 residues. The CDR3 reads CASSWRNTEAFF. The CDR3 region has the DNA TGTGCCAGCAGTTGGAGGAACACTGAAGCTTTCTTT.

This chain uses TRBV7-9 with TRBJ1-2; D unresolved. V gave up 4 bases and J gave up 8 bases, with 8 bases separating them. The CDR3 consists of 11 residues. CDR1 is SEHNR, CDR2 FQNEAQ, per germline (reference sequence). The CDR3 is CASSSNMGYTF. Written as DNA, the CDR3 is TGTGCCAGCAGCTCTAATATGGGCTACACCTTC.

V gene TRBV29-1 combines with J gene TRBJ2-7; 10 bases align to TRBD1. J lost 2 bases, V lost 6 bases, and 7 bases had no gene match. The V gene's germline CDR1 is SQVTM and CDR2 ANQGSEA. The CDR3 extends over 14 amino acids. The CDR3 coding sequence is TGCAGCGTCTTCAGGACAGGGGGGGCCTACGAGCAGTACTTC. It translates to CSVFRTGGAYEQYF.

Worth noting for this clone: A junction boundary mismatches the germline segment, possibly from a read error. The chain carries TRBV30 and TRBJ2-7, with 14 nucleotides matching TRBD2. CDR1 is GTSNPN and CDR2 is SVGIG in the germline V gene (reference sequence). The CDR3 sequence is 15 residues long. The CDR3 DNA follows: TGTGCCTGGAGTGCCGGGACTAGCGGGAGTTACGTGCAGTACTTC. This gives the protein CAWSAGTSGSYVQYF.

This chain connects TRBV23-1 to TRBJ2-7, with 7 bases identical to TRBD1. TRBV23-1 is designated an ORF whose function remains uncertain. J lost 2 bases, V lost 4 bases, and 5 bases had no gene match. CDR3 size: 14 residues. This CDR3 reads CASSPDRSTYEQYF. In DNA, the CDR3 is TGCGCCAGCAGTCCGGACAGGTCTACCTACGAGCAGTACTTC.

In regard to this clone: The same CDR3 also results from other DNA sequences found in this sample. V gene TRBV4-1 combines with J gene TRBJ2-7; a possible D gene is TRBD2 (7 bases). V gave up 1 base and J gave up 2 bases, with 12 bases separating them. This CDR3 has 15 residues. Germline loops: CDR1 MGHRA, CDR2 YSYEKL. As DNA, the CDR3 is TGCGCCAGCAGCCAAGTGGGAGGGACACCCTACGAGCAGTACTTC. Residues: CASSQVGGTPYEQYF.

The V call is TRBV6-1, the J call TRBJ2-1, with D perhaps matching TRBD1 or TRBD2 (5 bases each). Germline V lookup: CDR1 MNHNS, CDR2 SASEGT. The V gene lost 7 bases and the J gene lost 2 bases, with 12 bases spanning the gap. The CDR3 totals 14 residues. The CDR3 protein is CASTGGSPYNEQFF. CDR3 bases: TGTGCCAGCACTGGGGGAAGTCCCTACAATGAGCAGTTCTTC.

This chain uses TRBV7-9 with TRBJ1-6; no definite D call. This CDR3 spans 14 amino acids. The V gene's germline CDR1 is SEHNR and CDR2 FQNEAQ (reference sequence). The V end was cut by 7 bases, the J end by 2 bases, with 9 bases between. This CDR3 is CASTRDPYNSPLHF. CDR3 nucleotides: TGTGCCAGCACTCGGGATCCCTATAATTCACCCCTCCACTTT.

This clone was picked up one time. The V gene is TRBV6-6, the J gene TRBJ2-1; either TRBD1 or TRBD2 may fit D (7 bases each). Germline lookup yields CDR1 MNHNY and CDR2 SVGAGI (reference sequence). The CDR3 totals 15 residues. Trimming stripped 3 bases from V and 5 bases from J, with 14 bases between. The CDR3 spells CASSYSPGGDNEQFF. CDR3 bases: TGTGCCAGCAGTTATAGTCCAGGGGGGGACAATGAGCAGTTCTTC.

J is TRBJ2-1 and V is TRBV7-2, with a weak D call TRBD2 (6 bases). The CDR3 loop spans 13 amino acids. Trimming stripped 5 bases from V and 5 bases from J, with 10 bases between. Germline-derived CDR1 and CDR2 are SGHTA and FQGNSA. CDR3 DNA sequence: TGTGCCAGCAGCGCGGGGAGAAACAATGAGCAGTTCTTC. Protein: CASSAGRNNEQFF.

This sequence joins TRBV5-1 and TRBJ1-1; D possibly corresponds to TRBD1 (5 bases). Trimming shortened V by 0 bases and J by 8 bases, and 11 bases separated the two germline ends. The germline CDR1 and CDR2 sequences are SGHRS and YFSETQ. The CDR3 sequence is 13 residues long. CDR3 sequence reads: CASSLGGEGEAFF. The CDR3 DNA is TGCGCCAGCAGCTTGGGAGGGGAGGGGGAAGCTTTCTTT. The entire variable domain, with the rest obtained from reference TRBV5-1 and TRBJ1-1, is as follows: KAGVTQTPRYLIKTRGQQVTLSCSPISGHRSVSWYQQTPGQGLQFLFEYFSETQRNKGNFPGRFSGRQFSNSRSEMNVSTLELGDSALYLCASSLGGEGEAFFGQGTRLTVV.

V and J are TRBV5-1 and TRBJ1-1; weak D call: TRBD1 (5 bases). The CDR3 contains 14 residues. The germline gives CDR1 SGHRS, CDR2 YFSETQ. Deletions cut 6 bases from V and 5 bases from J, with 17 bases between. CDR3 DNA: TGCGCCAGCACCCGGACTCTGGGGGGAACTGAAGCTTTCTTT. Protein sequence: CASTRTLGGTEAFF.

This chain uses TRBV5-1 with TRBJ2-7; 10 bases map to TRBD2. This CDR3 comprises 15 residues. Germline V gene data show CDR1 as SGHRS and CDR2 as YFSETQ. V shed 2 bases and J 2 bases; nucleotides not matched to a gene: 4. The CDR3 sequence is CASSLGLADPYEQYF. CDR3 sequence (DNA): TGCGCCAGCAGCTTAGGACTAGCGGACCCCTACGAGCAGTACTTC.

The chain has TRBV11-2 and TRBJ2-1; TRBD2 aligns across 7 bases. The V gene's germline CDR1 is SGHAT and CDR2 FQNNGV. Trimming took 5 bases from V and 7 from J; bases not matched to a gene: 5. The CDR3 is 13 amino acids. CDR3 loop: CASSPRLANEQFF. The CDR3 coding sequence is TGTGCCAGCAGCCCCCGACTAGCAAATGAGCAGTTCTTC.

The chain is built from TRBV19 and TRBJ1-1; D is unclear. Trimming shortened V by 5 bases and J by 9 bases, and 10 bases separated the two germline ends. CDR1 is LNHDA, CDR2 SQIVND, per germline (reference sequence). The CDR3 consists of 11 residues. As DNA, the CDR3 is TGTGCCAGTAGTCTCCATACCCAAGCTTTCTTT. Residues: CASSLHTQAFF.

The rearrangement uses TRBV4-1 and TRBJ1-4; no definite D call. The germline CDR1 and CDR2 sequences are MGHRA and YSYEKL. V was pared by 1 base and J by 6 bases, with 12 bases between. The CDR3 loop spans 15 amino acids. This CDR3 is CASSQGAELYEKLFF. Written as DNA, the CDR3 is TGCGCCAGCAGCCAAGGGGCGGAGCTTTATGAAAAACTGTTTTTT.

Note on this clone: Sequence at one end of the junction differs from germline and may be a read error. Here the CDR3 DNA reads TGTGCTAGCAGCGTACAGGGGGGAGAGACCCAGTACTTC. Translation: CASSVQGGETQYF. The rearrangement joins TRBV7-7 to TRBJ2-5; TRBD1 agrees at 8 bases. The CDR3 is made up of 13 amino acids. Germline V gene lookup returns CDR1 SSHAT and CDR2 FNYEAQ (reference sequence).

The chain joins TRBV12-5 to TRBJ2-7; TRBD1 is a possible D gene (5 bases). In germline, CDR1 is LGHNT, CDR2 FRNRAP. V was cut by 3 bases and J by 0 bases, with 15 bases left in between. The CDR3 covers 16 residues. The CDR3 sequence is CASGFGTGSSSYEQYF. CDR3 bases: TGTGCTAGTGGTTTCGGAACAGGTTCTAGCTCCTACGAGCAGTACTTC.

The chain combines TRBV5-6 with TRBJ1-3, with D hard to call. CDR1 is SGHDT, CDR2 YYEEEE, per germline. V was shortened by 2 bases and J by 0 bases, with 15 bases between the two germline ends. The CDR3 is 17 residues long. CDR3 nucleotides: TGTGCCAGCAGCTTAGTAGGAGGGTCGAGCTCTGGAAACACCATATATTTT. Protein sequence: CASSLVGGSSSGNTIYF.

Worth noting for this clone: This specimen includes other DNA sequences encoding the same CDR3. The gene calls are TRBV2 and TRBJ2-3, with TRBD2 matching 10 bases. This CDR3 is built from 16 residues. Germline lookup yields CDR1 SNHLY and CDR2 FYNNEI. V lost 3 bases and J lost 0; bases outside the gene matches: 3. The CDR3 sequence: CASSELLAGSTDTQYF. CDR3 DNA sequence: TGTGCCAGCAGTGAGTTACTAGCGGGGAGCACAGATACGCAGTATTTT.

This chain's CDR3 is CAWSVGNTGELFF. CDR3 nucleotides: TGTGCCTGGAGTGTCGGGAACACCGGGGAGCTGTTTTTT. J is TRBJ2-2 and V is TRBV30; D call uncertain. The CDR3 has 13 residues. Germline CDR1 and CDR2: GTSNPN and SVGIG (reference sequence). The V gene lost 0 bases and the J gene lost 1 base, with 3 bases spanning the gap.

About this clone: At one end the junction does not follow the germline gene, possibly because of a read error. V and J are TRBV5-1 and TRBJ2-2; 10 positions agree with TRBD1. The CDR3 has 15 residues. The germline V gene encodes CDR1 SGHRS and CDR2 YFSETQ. DNA of the CDR3: TGCGCCAGCACCTTGACAGGGGGCTTGGACGGGGAGCTGTTTTTT. Translated: CASTLTGGLDGELFF.

The chain combines TRBV29-1 with TRBJ1-1; D unresolved. The CDR3 has 13 residues. Trimming cost V 6 bases and J 1 base, with 12 bases left between them. In germline, CDR1 is SQVTM, CDR2 ANQGSEA. CDR3 loop: CSVTINANTEAFF. In DNA, the CDR3 is TGCAGCGTAACCATTAACGCGAACACTGAAGCTTTCTTT.

The chain links TRBV29-1 to TRBJ2-7; D uncertain. V gave up 5 bases and J gave up 6 bases, with 11 bases separating them. CDR1 and CDR2 from the germline V gene are SQVTM and ANQGSEA. CDR3 size: 11 residues. CDR3 nucleotide sequence: TGCAGCGTTCAGACTTCCGTCGAGCAGTACTTC. Its translation is CSVQTSVEQYF.

The V gene is TRBV7-9, the J gene TRBJ1-2; D not certain. The V and J ends lost 5 bases and 4 bases respectively, with 11 bases between them. The CDR3 is 13 amino acids. Per the germline V gene, CDR1 is SEHNR and CDR2 is FQNEAQ (reference sequence). CDR3 DNA sequence: TGTGCCAGCAGCGCTACAGAAACCTATGGCTACACCTTC. Amino acids: CASSATETYGYTF.

This clone was counted once. The chain has TRBV4-3 and TRBJ1-2, with D unresolved. Looked up from germline, CDR1 is LGHNA and CDR2 is YSLEER. The V end was cut by 1 base, the J end by 4 bases, with 19 bases between. The CDR3 consists of 17 residues. Here the CDR3 DNA reads TGCGCCAGCAGCCAAGCCCCCGCTCCCCAAACTTTCTATGGCTACACCTTC. It specifies CASSQAPAPQTFYGYTF.

The J gene is TRBJ2-2, the V gene TRBV10-3, with 10 positions matching TRBD1. This CDR3 is 15 amino acids long. Germline V gene lookup returns CDR1 ENHRY and CDR2 SYGVKD. Trimming took 7 bases from V and 3 from J; bases not matched to a gene: 5. The CDR3 DNA sequence: TGTGCCATCACTTTGACAGGGGGCGACACCGGGGAGCTGTTTTTT. Translated: CAITLTGGDTGELFF.

The chain uses TRBV7-3 and TRBJ1-1; perhaps TRBD1 as D (5 bases). CDR1 is SGHTA and CDR2 is FQGTGA in the germline V gene. The CDR3 runs to 16 residues. V lost 0 bases, J lost 1 base, and 12 bases lay in between. CDR3 sequence reads: CASSLTRGDSNTEAFF. The CDR3 DNA follows: TGTGCCAGCAGCTTAACTAGGGGCGACTCGAACACTGAAGCTTTCTTT.

The chain links TRBV28 to TRBJ1-5, with a possible D match to TRBD1 (6 bases). V dropped 6 bases and J dropped 5 bases, with 23 bases sitting between them. The germline V gene has CDR1 MDHEN and CDR2 SYDVKM. This CDR3 has 17 residues. The CDR3 region is CASSIPPTGPPYQPQHF. The CDR3 DNA reads TGTGCCAGCAGCATCCCCCCGACAGGTCCGCCCTATCAGCCCCAGCATTTT.